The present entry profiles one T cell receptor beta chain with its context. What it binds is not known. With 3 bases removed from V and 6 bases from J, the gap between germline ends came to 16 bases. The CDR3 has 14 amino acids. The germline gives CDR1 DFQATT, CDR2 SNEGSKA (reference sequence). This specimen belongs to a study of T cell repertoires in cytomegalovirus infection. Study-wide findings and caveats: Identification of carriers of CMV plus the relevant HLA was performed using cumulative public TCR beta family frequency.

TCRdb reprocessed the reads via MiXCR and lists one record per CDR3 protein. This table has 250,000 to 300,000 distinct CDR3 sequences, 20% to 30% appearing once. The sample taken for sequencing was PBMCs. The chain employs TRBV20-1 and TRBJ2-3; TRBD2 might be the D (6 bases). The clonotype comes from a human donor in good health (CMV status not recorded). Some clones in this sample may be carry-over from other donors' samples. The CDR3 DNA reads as TGCAGTGCTAGGACTACCACGGGAGTGGATACGCAGTATTTT. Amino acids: CSARTTTGVDTQYF.